This TCR beta chain was captured by sequencing in a study of T cells expressing NK-cell markers. Overall study context: Seven sequenced donors out of eight were HCMV-seropositive, one seronegative.

The CDR3 consists of 15 residues. The germline V gene has CDR1 MGHRA and CDR2 YSYEKL. Reprocessing the 5' RACE reads, TCRdb reports a single entry for every CDR3 protein and omits DNA. The table for this sample gives approximately 170,000 distinct CDR3 sequences. General study results and limits: Similarly, these clonotypes led the CD3+CD56-NKG2C+ fraction as well in several donors. The dominant NKG2C+ clonotypes represented about 1.0-7.5% of CD8+ T cells in six donors.

With respect to this clonotype: Its antigen is unidentified.

The receptor comes from a man aged 18 to 70 in good health. Sequencing was carried out using blood T cells: a sorted CD56 or NKG2C T cell subset, CD4+ or CD8+ T cells, or bulk PBMC T cells (not recorded which). This chain connects TRBV4-1 to TRBJ2-7; TCRdb names TRBD1, which stays unverified in the absence of DNA. CDR3 sequence reads: CASSQVPQGSYEQYF.